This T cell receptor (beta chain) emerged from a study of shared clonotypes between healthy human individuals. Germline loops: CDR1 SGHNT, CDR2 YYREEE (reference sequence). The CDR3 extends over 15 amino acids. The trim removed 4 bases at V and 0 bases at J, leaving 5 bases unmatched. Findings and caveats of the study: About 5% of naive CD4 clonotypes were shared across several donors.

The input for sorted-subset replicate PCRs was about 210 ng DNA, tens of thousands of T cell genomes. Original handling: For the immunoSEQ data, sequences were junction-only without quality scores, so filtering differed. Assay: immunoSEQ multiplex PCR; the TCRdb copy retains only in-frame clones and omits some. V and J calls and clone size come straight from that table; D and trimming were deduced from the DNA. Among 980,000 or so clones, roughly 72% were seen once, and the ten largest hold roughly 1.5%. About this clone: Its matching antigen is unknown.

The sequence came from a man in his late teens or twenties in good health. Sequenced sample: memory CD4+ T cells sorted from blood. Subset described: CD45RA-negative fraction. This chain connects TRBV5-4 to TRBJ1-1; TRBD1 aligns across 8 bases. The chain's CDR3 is CASSRDRTMNTEAFF. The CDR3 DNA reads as TGTGCCAGCAGCCGGGACAGGACTATGAACACTGAAGCTTTCTTT.